What follows are 5 T cell receptor beta chains derived from one specimen sequenced in a study of identical twins. TCRdb fed the 5' RACE reads into MiXCR, producing one record per CDR3 protein. This table has 650,000 to 750,000 distinct CDR3 sequences, around 20% appearing once. These data also featured in a second study, about T cells expressing NK-cell markers.

Sequenced: PBMCs. These receptors all come from a woman between 18 and 30 years old in good health.

The table lists this clonotype with many counts. This chain uses TRBV5-1 with TRBJ1-1; no firm D call. V was cut by 0 bases and J by 6 bases, with 9 bases left in between. The CDR3 sequence is 13 residues long. Germline CDR1 reads SGHRS; CDR2 reads YFSETQ. DNA for the CDR3: TGCGCCAGCAGCTTGGGGCAGGCGGCTGAAGCTTTCTTT. It specifies CASSLGQAAEAFF.

The chain joins TRBV5-5 to TRBJ2-1, with a weak D call TRBD2 (5 bases). The CDR3 extends over 14 amino acids. The germline V and J ends were trimmed by 1 base and 3 bases, with 8 bases remaining between them. Germline CDR1 is SGHKS and CDR2 is YYEKEE (reference sequence). The DNA of the CDR3 is TGTGCCAGCAGCTTGTTAGCGAACTACAATGAGCAGTTCTTC. It translates to CASSLLANYNEQFF.

The V gene is TRBV27, the J gene TRBJ2-5; D is perhaps TRBD1 (7 bases). Trimming removed 4 bases from V and 4 bases from J, with 16 bases in between. The CDR3 has 15 amino acids. Per the germline V gene, CDR1 is MNHEY and CDR2 is SMNVEV (reference sequence). CDR3 bases: TGTGCCAGCAGTTCCGGTTGGGGGGACAGAGAGACCCAGTACTTC. Residues: CASSSGWGDRETQYF.

This clonotype showed up just a few times. This sequence joins TRBV10-3 and TRBJ2-7; TRBD2 matches at 13 bases. V dropped 10 bases and J dropped 0; count of bases not matched to a gene: 9. The germline V gene has CDR1 ENHRY and CDR2 SYGVKD. The CDR3 runs to 16 residues. The CDR3 protein is CASSGLAGILSYEQYF. CDR3 sequence (DNA): TGTGCCAGCTCGGGACTAGCGGGGATACTCTCCTACGAGCAGTACTTC.

V usage is TRBV12-3 or TRBV12-4 and J usage is TRBJ2-2; unclear D gene. The length of the CDR3 is 14 residues. The V end lost 7 bases, the J end lost 5 bases, and 14 bases lay between the germline ends. CDR3 sequence: CASMGYGGTGELFF. The DNA of the CDR3 is TGTGCCAGCATGGGTTACGGTGGGACCGGGGAGCTGTTTTTT.